A single sample is the source of the 27 T cell receptor beta chains below, sequenced in a study of shared clonotypes between healthy human individuals. The method was immunoSEQ multiplex PCR; TCRdb's version includes in-frame clones alone and lacks a portion of them. The sample lists millions of clones; about 95% were seen once. CD8 cells regarded as naive lacked CD45RO, were positively chosen for CCR7, and omitted terminally differentiated effector memory CD45RA+ cells. Sequencing was carried out using naive CD8+ T cells sorted from blood. These receptor sequences come from a man aged 18 to 29 in good health.

The genes are TRBV6-1 and TRBJ2-7; TRBD1 is a possible D gene (6 bases). Germline CDR1 reads MNHNS; CDR2 reads SASEGT. The CDR3 covers 15 residues. Trimming removed 1 base at V and 0 bases at J, with 10 bases between. In nucleotides, the CDR3 is TGTGCCAGCAGTGAAGGACAGGCGGACTCCTACGAGCAGTACTTC. Translating gives CASSEGQADSYEQYF.

The V call is TRBV6-1, the J call TRBJ1-1, with a tentative D call TRBD1 (5 bases). Trimming took 3 bases from V and 4 from J, leaving 24 bases between them. CDR1 and CDR2 from the germline V gene are MNHNS and SASEGT. The CDR3 has 18 amino acids. DNA of the CDR3: TGTGCCAGCAGTGAGGAGGCGGGACGGATAATAGGAAGCACTGAAGCTTTCTTT. Protein sequence: CASSEEAGRIIGSTEAFF.

This chain connects TRBV5-6 to TRBJ2-7; D is undetermined. V lost 3 bases to trimming and J lost 0 bases, with 7 bases between them. Germline-derived CDR1 and CDR2 are SGHDT and YYEEEE. The CDR3 loop spans 13 amino acids. CDR3 in DNA: TGTGCCAGCAGCTCGAGTCACTCCTACGAGCAGTACTTC. This codes for CASSSSHSYEQYF. The full variable domain, in which reference TRBV5-6 and TRBJ2-7 provide the parts outside the CDR3, is DAGVTQSPTHLIKTRGQQVTLRCSPKSGHDTVSWYQQALGQGPQFIFQYYEEEERQRGNFPDRFSGHQFPNYSSELNVNALLLGDSALYLCASSSSHSYEQYFGPGTRLTVT.

J is TRBJ2-1 and V is TRBV7-6; a weak D match, TRBD2 (6 bases). The V end was cut by 5 bases, the J end by 0 bases, with 11 bases between. The CDR3 runs 15 residues. Germline V CDR1 and CDR2: SGHVS, FNYEAQ. In DNA form, the CDR3 reads TGTGCCAGCAGCCTCGGACTACCCTCCTACAATGAGCAGTTCTTC. Encoded protein: CASSLGLPSYNEQFF.

The chain recombines TRBV13 with TRBJ1-2; the match to TRBD1 covers 11 bases. CDR3 length equals 18 residues. Germline CDR1 and CDR2: PRHDT and FYEKMQ (reference sequence). J lost 5 bases, V lost 4 bases, and 15 bases had no gene match. The CDR3, as DNA: TGTGCCAGCAGCTCAACAGCCGGGACAGGGGGTTGGGGGTATGGCTACACCTTC. Its translation is CASSSTAGTGGWGYGYTF. Full variable domain (outside the CDR3, taken from reference TRBV13 and TRBJ1-2): AAGVIQSPRHLIKEKRETATLKCYPIPRHDTVYWYQQGPGQDPQFLISFYEKMQSDKGSIPDRFSAQQFSDYHSELNMSSLELGDSALYFCASSSTAGTGGWGYGYTFGSGTRLTVV.

This chain joins TRBV27 and TRBJ2-5, with 8 bases matching TRBD1. J gave up 2 bases and V 4 bases, and 3 bases lay outside the gene matches. Looked up from germline, CDR1 is MNHEY and CDR2 is SMNVEV (reference sequence). CDR3 length: 14 amino acids. The CDR3 loop is CASSSQGVQETQYF. The CDR3 DNA follows: TGTGCCAGCAGTTCACAGGGGGTACAAGAGACCCAGTACTTC.

This clone was counted a single time. The chain joins TRBV4-2 to TRBJ1-4, with a possible D match to TRBD1 (5 bases). This CDR3 spans 18 amino acids. The V gene lost 0 bases and the J gene lost 0 bases, with 14 bases spanning the gap. Germline assignment: CDR1 LGHNA and CDR2 YNFKEQ. This chain's CDR3 is CASSQDLGWGATNEKLFF. The DNA for the CDR3 is TGTGCCAGCAGCCAAGATCTAGGTTGGGGGGCAACTAATGAAAAACTGTTTTTT.

The chain links TRBV27 to TRBJ2-7, with D maybe TRBD2 (5 bases). V dropped 3 bases and J dropped 7 bases, with 19 bases sitting between them. The CDR3 contains 15 residues. Germline CDR1 MNHEY, CDR2 SMNVEV (reference sequence). The DNA for the CDR3 is TGTGCCAGCAGTTTGATAGGGAGTCTCTCTGGTGAGCAGTACTTC. Amino acids: CASSLIGSLSGEQYF.

The genes are TRBV19 and TRBJ2-2, with TRBD2 matching over 11 bases. CDR3 length: 17 residues. Germline V gene sequence: CDR1 LNHDA, CDR2 SQIVND (reference sequence). Trimming removed 7 bases from V and 0 bases from J; junction bases left unmatched: 7. In DNA, the CDR3 is TGTGCCAGTACCTATATAGCGGGAGGGACGAACACCGGGGAGCTGTTTTTT. Translated, it gives CASTYIAGGTNTGELFF.

There are a few counts of this clone. Other DNA sequences within the sample encode an identical CDR3. This chain uses TRBV13 with TRBJ2-3, with D unclear. Germline lookup yields CDR1 PRHDT and CDR2 FYEKMQ (reference sequence). Trimming removed 3 bases at V and 1 base at J, with 2 bases between. This CDR3 contains 12 residues. CDR3 nucleotide sequence: TGTGCCAGCAGCTTCGGCACAGATACGCAGTATTTT. Translating gives CASSFGTDTQYF.

The rearrangement uses TRBV7-8 and TRBJ2-5, with TRBD1 matching over 11 bases. The length of the CDR3 is 15 residues. Germline V CDR1 and CDR2: SGHVS, FQNEAQ. V shed 5 bases and J 4 bases; nucleotides not matched to a gene: 6. CDR3: CASSTRTGGIETQYF. The CDR3 coding sequence is TGTGCCAGCAGCACCCGGACAGGGGGCATAGAGACCCAGTACTTC.

The CDR3 bases are TGTGCCTGGTCCCTAGGACAGGGAAATACCGGGGAGCTGTTTTTT. Translated: CAWSLGQGNTGELFF. This sequence joins TRBV30 and TRBJ2-2, with 8 bases that match TRBD1. Germline V gives CDR1 GTSNPN, CDR2 SVGIG (reference sequence). This CDR3 contains 15 residues. Trimming cost V 5 bases and J 5 bases; bases outside gene matches: 10. The full variable domain, completed using reference TRBV30 and TRBJ2-2, is SQTIHQWPATLVQPVGSPLSLECTVEGTSNPNLYWYRQAAGRGLQLLFYSVGIGQISSEVPQNLSASRPQDRQFILSSKKLLLSDSGFYLCAWSLGQGNTGELFFGEGSRLTVL.

The V and J genes are TRBV30 and TRBJ2-5; 8 bases are shared with TRBD2. Per the germline V gene, CDR1 is GTSNPN and CDR2 is SVGIG (reference sequence). CDR3 size: 17 residues. The V segment lost 1 base and the J segment 5 bases; nucleotides outside the gene matches: 15. CDR3 in amino acids: CAWSGYEGLAGIETQYF. In nucleotides, the CDR3 is TGTGCCTGGAGTGGGTACGAGGGGCTAGCGGGTATTGAGACCCAGTACTTC. Variable domain in full (rest from reference TRBV30 and TRBJ2-5): SQTIHQWPATLVQPVGSPLSLECTVEGTSNPNLYWYRQAAGRGLQLLFYSVGIGQISSEVPQNLSASRPQDRQFILSSKKLLLSDSGFYLCAWSGYEGLAGIETQYFGPGTRLLVL.

The chain employs TRBV2 and TRBJ2-3; D perhaps matches TRBD2 (6 bases). V lost 2 bases and J 2 bases, leaving 11 bases between the germline ends. There are 15 residues in the CDR3. Germline V gene sequence: CDR1 SNHLY, CDR2 FYNNEI. Written as DNA, the CDR3 is TGTGCCAGCAGTGAAATCGGGGGACTCACAGATACGCAGTATTTT. Translation gives CASSEIGGLTDTQYF. The whole variable domain, remainder taken from reference TRBV2 and TRBJ2-3, is EPEVTQTPSHQVTQMGQEVILRCVPISNHLYFYWYRQILGQKVEFLVSFYNNEISEKSEIFDDQFSVERPDGSNFTLKIRSTKLEDSAMYFCASSEIGGLTDTQYFGPGTRLTVL.

J is TRBJ2-1 and V is TRBV11-2, with no clear D. The germline V gene encodes CDR1 SGHAT and CDR2 FQNNGV. The CDR3 is 13 residues long. V was pared by 3 bases and J by 5 bases, with 8 bases between. In DNA form, the CDR3 reads TGTGCCAGCAGCTTCCCCTACCACAATGAGCAGTTCTTC. Translation gives CASSFPYHNEQFF.

A note on this clone: The same CDR3 can be traced to other DNA sequences in this sample. This chain uses TRBV27 with TRBJ2-5, with a weak D call TRBD2 (6 bases). V lost 2 bases and J 4 bases, leaving 8 bases between the germline ends. The CDR3 runs 13 residues. From germline, CDR1 is MNHEY and CDR2 SMNVEV (reference sequence). CDR3 nucleotides: TGTGCCAGCAGTTTAACGGGACTAGAGACCCAGTACTTC. Its protein product is CASSLTGLETQYF.

This clone was counted once. J is TRBJ1-1 and V is TRBV7-9; D gene unclear. From germline, CDR1 is SEHNR and CDR2 FQNEAQ (reference sequence). Trimming left V 7 bases short and J 3 bases short, with 12 bases between. The CDR3 extends over 13 amino acids. This chain's CDR3 is CASTIVVDTEAFF. CDR3 bases: TGTGCCAGCACCATAGTCGTTGACACTGAAGCTTTCTTT.

The CDR3 DNA reads as TGTGCCACCAGCAGAGATCAACTATCGCCCCAGCATTTT. Translated, it gives CATSRDQLSPQHF. This chain uses TRBV15 with TRBJ1-5; D remains unclear. Looked up from germline, CDR1 is LNHNV and CDR2 is YYDKDF (reference sequence). V lost 0 bases and J 9 bases, leaving 9 bases between the germline ends. The length of the CDR3 is 13 residues.

The chain carries TRBV16 and TRBJ1-2; D is unclear. Per germline, CDR1 KGHSY and CDR2 FQNENV. The CDR3 totals 16 residues. V lost 2 bases and J 6 bases, leaving 19 bases between the germline ends. CDR3 amino acids: CASSQETVGASHGYTF. The CDR3 DNA reads as TGTGCCAGCAGCCAAGAAACAGTGGGAGCTTCTCATGGCTACACCTTC.

The V gene is TRBV7-3, the J gene TRBJ2-2; D is unresolved. The CDR3 runs 13 residues. CDR1 SGHTA and CDR2 FQGTGA come from the germline V gene. V was clipped by 5 bases and J by 6 bases, with 10 bases between them. CDR3 in amino acids: CASSQTGAGELFF. CDR3 DNA sequence: TGTGCCAGCAGCCAGACGGGCGCCGGGGAGCTGTTTTTT. The variable domain in full, with the rest retrieved from reference TRBV7-3 and TRBJ2-2, is GAGVSQTPSNKVTEKGKYVELRCDPISGHTALYWYRQSLGQGPEFLIYFQGTGAADDSGLPNDRFFAVRPEGSVSTLKIQRTERGDSAVYLCASSQTGAGELFFGEGSRLTVL.

V and J are TRBV10-3 and TRBJ2-3; no definite D call. Per the germline V gene, CDR1 is ENHRY and CDR2 is SYGVKD. The CDR3 totals 15 residues. V was clipped by 0 bases and J by 0 bases, with 7 bases between them. The CDR3 region has the DNA TGTGCCATCAGTGAGTCAGACCCTAGCACAGATACGCAGTATTTT. Encoded protein: CAISESDPSTDTQYF.

This clone was counted only a few times. The chain links TRBV30 to TRBJ2-5; D is uncertain. The CDR3 spans 14 residues. The V and J ends lost 2 bases and 3 bases respectively, with 13 bases between them. Germline loops: CDR1 GTSNPN, CDR2 SVGIG (reference sequence). CDR3 residues: CAWSPTGPEETQYF. In DNA, the CDR3 is TGTGCCTGGAGTCCTACTGGGCCCGAAGAGACCCAGTACTTC.

This clone has a single count. This chain uses TRBV7-9 with TRBJ1-6, with TRBD1 matching 8 bases. Trimming removed 7 bases from V and 8 bases from J; junction bases left unmatched: 10. The CDR3 spans 15 residues. Germline V gene lookup returns CDR1 SEHNR and CDR2 FQNEAQ (reference sequence). The CDR3 spells CASNGQGLSDSPLHF. CDR3 bases: TGTGCCAGCAACGGACAGGGCTTATCCGATTCACCCCTCCACTTT. The full variable domain, in which reference TRBV7-9 and TRBJ1-6 provide the parts outside the CDR3, is DTGVSQNPRHKITKRGQNVTFRCDPISEHNRLYWYRQTLGQGPEFLTYFQNEAQLEKSRLLSDRFSAERPKGSFSTLEIQRTEQGDSAMYLCASNGQGLSDSPLHFGNGTRLTVT.

V and J are TRBV9 and TRBJ1-4; D may be TRBD1 (6 bases). CDR3 length equals 15 residues. Deletions cut 3 bases from V and 8 bases from J, with 17 bases between. Germline CDR1 reads SGDLS; CDR2 reads YYNGEE. CDR3 in DNA: TGTGCCAGCAGCGAGGGGGGACTGGAAGGGGAAAAACTGTTTTTT. As protein: CASSEGGLEGEKLFF.

J is TRBJ2-7 and V is TRBV27; 8 nucleotides match TRBD2. Unmatched junction bases numbered 9, after V lost 3 bases and J lost 5 bases. CDR3 length: 15 amino acids. Germline values: CDR1 MNHEY, CDR2 SMNVEV (reference sequence). CDR3 in DNA: TGTGCCAGCAGTTTCGGGAGCGGGAGCCTGGACGAGCAGTACTTC. It codes for CASSFGSGSLDEQYF.

The J gene is TRBJ1-2, the V gene TRBV9; D gene ambiguous. The germline V and J ends were trimmed by 1 base and 6 bases, with 13 bases remaining between them. There are 14 residues in the CDR3. Looked up from germline, CDR1 is SGDLS and CDR2 is YYNGEE. The CDR3 reads CASSVYGEEDGYTF. Here the CDR3 DNA reads TGTGCCAGCAGCGTATACGGGGAGGAAGATGGCTACACCTTC. Supplemented by reference TRBV9 and TRBJ1-2, the full variable domain reads DSGVTQTPKHLITATGQRVTLRCSPRSGDLSVYWYQQSLDQGLQFLIQYYNGEERAKGNILERFSAQQFPDLHSELNLSSLELGDSALYFCASSVYGEEDGYTFGSGTRLTVV.

Notes on this clone: Other DNA sequences within the sample encode an identical CDR3. This chain joins TRBV27 and TRBJ2-7, with D perhaps TRBD2 (6 bases). V dropped 0 bases and J dropped 2 bases, with 8 bases sitting between them. Germline values: CDR1 MNHEY, CDR2 SMNVEV (reference sequence). The CDR3 is 14 residues long. CDR3 sequence: CASSLSAGTYEQYF. For the CDR3, the DNA is TGTGCCAGCAGTTTATCAGCGGGCACCTACGAGCAGTACTTC.